The clone carrying this TCR beta chain occurred a few times. Its antigen is not known. This entry belongs to a study of tumor-infiltrating lymphocytes in primary liver carcinoma. Study-wide background: Subjects presented with primary liver carcinoma managed by surgical resection. The study's findings and limits: Researchers found tumor-adjacent and tumor-blood pairs overlapped less than tumor region pairs.

The researchers produced TCR beta cDNA from approximately 540 ng total RNA with a constant-region primer. For TCR beta, libraries were produced by three nested multiplex PCR rounds using slightly modified ARM-PCR. TRBV1-TRBV30 forward primers and a C-beta reverse primer were used in the first two PCR rounds, which each ran for approximately 9 cycles. TCRdb passed the multiplex PCR reads through MiXCR, listing each CDR3 protein once. The sample lists approximately 340,000 distinct CDR3 sequences; approximately 64% were seen once. They got blood RNA out of unsorted whole blood and also pulled out germline DNA. Investigators obtained four milliliters of peripheral blood ahead of surgery. Unmatched junction bases numbered 3, after V lost 1 base and J lost 4 bases. The CDR3 has 15 residues. Germline lookup yields CDR1 MDHEN and CDR2 SYDVKM.

The clonotype comes from a man aged 35 to 55 with primary liver carcinoma and hepatitis B virus infection. Sequenced: peripheral blood. The J gene is TRBJ2-5, the V gene TRBV28; 10 bases match TRBD1. This chain's CDR3 is CASSLFGDRGETQYF. The CDR3 nucleotides read TGTGCCAGCAGTTTATTTGGGGACAGGGGAGAGACCCAGTACTTC. Filled out from reference TRBV28 and TRBJ2-5, the complete variable domain reads DVKVTQSSRYLVKRTGEKVFLECVQDMDHENMFWYRQDPGLGLRLIYFSYDVKMKEKGDIPEGYSVSREKKERFSLILESASTNQTSMYLCASSLFGDRGETQYFGPGTRLLVL.